This T cell receptor beta chain was sequenced for a study of CD8 T cells in Susac syndrome. Regarding this clonotype: Its antigen is unidentified.

It was with random hexamers that about 0.45 to 1 ug RNA was reverse transcribed. Across 54 Vbeta and 13 Jbeta, TCR beta CDR3 was amplified with immunoSEQ multiplex PCR. TCRdb ran MiXCR on the immunoSEQ multiplex PCR reads and lists one entry per CDR3 protein. The sample has hundreds of thousands of distinct CDR3 sequences; over 75% are singletons. The multiple sclerosis control cohort comprised treatment-naive individuals presenting with stable or active relapsing-remitting disease. Negative isolation yielded CD4+ and CD8+ T cells, and FACS enriched TEMRA cells. Findings of the study overall: It was acknowledged by the study that relatively few individuals were included in its TCR sequencing and HLA analysis.

Germline lookup yields CDR1 MNHEY and CDR2 SVGEGT. The V segment lost 9 bases and the J segment 0 bases; nucleotides outside the gene matches: 8. The CDR3 totals 15 residues. The sequenced sample was CD8+ T cells from PBMCs. This TCR came from a human donor with multiple sclerosis. The chain recombines TRBV6-2 or TRBV6-3 with TRBJ2-1, with 7 bases matching TRBD2. This chain's CDR3 is CASKGGLSSYNEQFF. The CDR3 bases are TGTGCCAGTAAGGGAGGGTTAAGCTCCTACAATGAGCAGTTCTTC.